The rows below give T cell receptor beta chains drawn from one sample of a study of T-cell reconstitution after alpha-beta-depleted transplantation in children. TCRdb recomputed calls from the PCR reads with MiXCR, one row per CDR3 protein. The sample carries around 530,000 distinct CDR3 sequences, approximately 32% recorded once. This specimen consisted of PBMCs from the stem cell graft donor, obtained from the stem cell graft. The source of these receptors is a human donor who donated a stem cell graft to a child with aplastic anemia. The CDR3 runs from the conserved cysteine through the conserved F or W. The D gene is left open where the match is weak. Some rows mark clone size as missing; the rest say once, few, many or name a class of expanded clone.

V gene	clone size	D gene	J gene	CDR3 DNA	CDR3 protein
TRBV7-3	once	TRBD1	TRBJ1-1	TGTGCCAGCAGGGATGGGGACAGCGGATATAGGACTGAAGCTTTCTTT	CASRDGDSGYRTEAFF
TRBV5-6	NA	NA	TRBJ1-1	TGTGCCAGCAGCCGGTCGAACCAGGAGGCTTTCTTT	CASSRSNQEAFF
TRBV4-3	few	NA	TRBJ2-3	TGCGCCAGCAGCCACGACCGGACTACCAAAGATACGCAGTATTTT	CASSHDRTTKDTQYF
TRBV24-1	few	TRBD1	TRBJ2-5	TGTGCCACCAGTGAGGCAGGGGGAGTTATGGAGACCCAGTACTTC	CATSEAGGVMETQYF
TRBV6-2/TRBV6-3	NA	TRBD2	TRBJ2-1	TGTGCCAGCAGTTACATGGGGCTAGCGGGGGACAATGAGCAGTTCTTC	CASSYMGLAGDNEQFF
TRBV7-6	NA	TRBD1	TRBJ1-4	TGTGCCAGCAGCCCTGGACAGGGCCCTTATAATGAAAAACTGTTTTTT	CASSPGQGPYNEKLFF
TRBV29-1	few	NA	TRBJ2-1	TGCAGCGTTGAATCATCCGGGAGCTCCTACAATGAGCAGTTCTTC	CSVESSGSSYNEQFF
TRBV19	few	NA	TRBJ1-2	TGTGCCAGTAGTATAGAAGAGGGGACCTATGGCTACACCTTC	CASSIEEGTYGYTF
TRBV12-3/TRBV12-4	few	TRBD2	TRBJ2-1	TGTGCCAGCCTCCCTAGCGGGAGTAGGTACAATGAGCAGTTCTTC	CASLPSGSRYNEQFF
TRBV1	NA	NA	TRBJ2-2	TGCACCAGCAGCCCCCCTAGCGGGAGAGGGACCGGGGAGCTGTTTTTT	CTSSPPSGRGTGELFF
TRBV7-2	few	TRBD2	TRBJ2-1	TGTGCCAGCAGCTCGACTAGCGGGAGTAACAATGAGCAGTTCTTC	CASSSTSGSNNEQFF
TRBV7-3	NA	TRBD2	TRBJ2-1	TGTGCCAGCAGCTTAACTAGCGGGAGGGCCCATGAGCAGTTCTTC	CASSLTSGRAHEQFF
TRBV20-1	few	NA	TRBJ2-3	TGCAGTGCTAGAGATGGGGCTAGCTCGAGATTGGATACGCAGTATTTT	CSARDGASSRLDTQYF
TRBV5-5	many	TRBD1	TRBJ1-5	TGTGCCAGCAGCCGTGGGACAGGGAATGCTCAGCCCCAGCATTTT	CASSRGTGNAQPQHF
TRBV10-2	NA	TRBD1	TRBJ1-5	TGCGCCAGCACCCCGGGACAGACTAGCAATCAGCCCCAGCATTTT	CASTPGQTSNQPQHF
TRBV20-1	NA	NA	TRBJ2-5	TGCAGTGCTTCTTCTCCCAGCGGGTTAAGGGAGACCCAGTACTTC	CSASSPSGLRETQYF
TRBV5-1	NA	TRBD1	TRBJ2-6	TGCGCCAGCATCACAGGGGACTCTGGGGCCAACGTCCTGACTTTC	CASITGDSGANVLTF
TRBV5-6	NA	NA	TRBJ2-1	TGTGCCAGCAGCTTGGTTGGTTGGGGCGGAAATGAGCAGTTCTTC	CASSLVGWGGNEQFF
TRBV7-9	NA	TRBD1	TRBJ2-4	TGTGCCAGCAGCGGGACCGGGACAGGGAGCCAAAACATTCAGTACTTC	CASSGTGTGSQNIQYF
TRBV11-1	NA	TRBD2	TRBJ2-3	TGTGCCAGCAGCCCGGTGGGCGCTAGCGGGAGGCACACAGATACGCAGTATTTT	CASSPVGASGRHTDTQYF
TRBV3-1	few	NA	TRBJ2-1	TGTGCCAGCAGCCAAGATTGGCGGAACTACAATGAGCAGTTCTTC	CASSQDWRNYNEQFF
TRBV29-1	many	NA	TRBJ2-3	TGCAGCGTTGAATTGGGGGGCACAGATACGCAGTATTTT	CSVELGGTDTQYF
TRBV5-1	NA	NA	TRBJ2-1	TGCGCCAGCAGCTGGGGAGGGGGGGATGAGCAGTTCTTC	CASSWGGGDEQFF
TRBV2	NA	TRBD1	TRBJ2-3	TGTGCCAGCAGTTCGATAGGACAGGGTTCGGGGGCAGATACGCAGTATTTT	CASSSIGQGSGADTQYF
TRBV29-1	NA	TRBD1	TRBJ2-1	TGCAGCGTTGACGGGACAGAAGACTACAATGAGCAGTTCTTC	CSVDGTEDYNEQFF
TRBV20-1	few	NA	TRBJ2-1	TGCAGTGCTAGAAACAGCGGAGAGGCCTACAATGAGCAGTTCTTC	CSARNSGEAYNEQFF
TRBV7-2	NA	TRBD2	TRBJ2-2	TGTGCCAGCAGCTTGATAAGGGGACTAGCGGACACCGGGGAGCTGTTTTTT	CASSLIRGLADTGELFF
TRBV12-3/TRBV12-4	NA	TRBD1	TRBJ1-2	TGTGCCAGCAGCCGGGACAGGGAAGGATATGGCTACACCTTC	CASSRDREGYGYTF
TRBV20-1	many	TRBD1	TRBJ1-1	TGCAGTGCTAGAGACGGGACAGGGTGGAAGAACACTGAAGCTTTCTTT	CSARDGTGWKNTEAFF
TRBV18	NA	NA	TRBJ1-5	TGTGCCAGCTCACCGGGACGTGATAGCAATCAGCCCCAGCATTTT	CASSPGRDSNQPQHF
TRBV6-1	NA	TRBD2	TRBJ2-2	TGTGCCAGCAGTGAAGATCTAGCGGGAGGGCCGGGCGGGGAGCTGTTTTTT	CASSEDLAGGPGGELFF
TRBV6-1	many	NA	TRBJ2-1	TGTGCCAGTTCCTTAGGGGGTAGTGGCTACAATGAGCAGTTCTTC	CASSLGGSGYNEQFF
TRBV18	few	NA	TRBJ1-2	TGTGCCAGCTCACCGGTCCAGGGGACCTCTCATGGCTACACCTTC	CASSPVQGTSHGYTF
TRBV25-1	NA	TRBD1	TRBJ1-1	TGTGCCAGCAGTGGACAGGGCCCTGAAGCTTTCTTT	CASSGQGPEAFF
TRBV7-2	NA	TRBD2	TRBJ2-2	TGTGCCAGCAGCTTATTTTCTAGCGGAAACACCGGGGAGCTGTTTTTT	CASSLFSSGNTGELFF
TRBV29-1	NA	TRBD1	TRBJ1-1	TGCAGCGTTGCCGGGACAGAAAAGAACACTGAAGCTTTCTTT	CSVAGTEKNTEAFF
TRBV6-1	NA	NA	TRBJ1-1	TGTGCCAGCCGAACGGGGAGGGAAACTGAAGCTTTCTTT	CASRTGRETEAFF
TRBV27	few	TRBD1	TRBJ1-4	TGTGCCAGCAGTCCGTTGGGACAGATAAATGAAAAACTGTTTTTT	CASSPLGQINEKLFF
TRBV13	few	NA	TRBJ2-7	TGTGCCAGCAGCTCACCTCGAAGGGTAACGGTGGACGAGCAGTACTTC	CASSSPRRVTVDEQYF
TRBV6-1	NA	TRBD1	TRBJ1-6	TGTGCCACCGGGACAGGGGGTTATAATTCACCCCTCCACTTT	CATGTGGYNSPLHF
TRBV11-2	NA	NA	TRBJ2-1	TGTGCCAGCAGCCCCACTCGGGGAGTCGTGTTCTTC	CASSPTRGVVFF
TRBV19	NA	NA	TRBJ1-3	TGTGCCAGTAGTATCGACGCGGACATGGGGATTGGAAACACCATATATTTT	CASSIDADMGIGNTIYF
TRBV7-3	NA	NA	TRBJ2-3	TGTGCCAGCAGCTTAATGCGTCGAACAAAGGGTCCCAGCACAGATACGCAGTATTTT	CASSLMRRTKGPSTDTQYF
TRBV20-1	few	NA	TRBJ1-1	TGCAGTGCTTCCCTAAACGGTGCGAACACTGAAGCTTTCTTT	CSASLNGANTEAFF
TRBV20-1	NA	NA	TRBJ1-1	TGCAGTGCTAGAGAGGGGGCGGAGAACACTGAAGCTTTCTTT	CSAREGAENTEAFF
TRBV30	once	NA	TRBJ1-6	TGTGCCTGGAGCGCGGGGGGCGGGGGAAGCTCCTATAATTCACCCCTCCACTTT	CAWSAGGGGSSYNSPLHF
TRBV10-3	NA	NA	TRBJ1-1	TGTGCCATCAAGGACTCCGGGGAAGCTTTCTTT	CAIKDSGEAFF
TRBV20-1	many	TRBD2	TRBJ2-1	TGCAGTGCTAGACAGAGCGGGAGGGCCTACAATGAGCAGTTCTTC	CSARQSGRAYNEQFF
TRBV19	NA	NA	TRBJ1-1	TGTGCCAGTAGTATTGGGAATGGTCGCACTGAAGCTTTCTTT	CASSIGNGRTEAFF
TRBV5-5	NA	NA	TRBJ1-5	TGTGCCAGCAGCTTGCCTCAGAATGGTCAGCCCCAGCATTTT	CASSLPQNGQPQHF
TRBV10-3	NA	NA	TRBJ1-1	TGTGCCATCAGGGGGACGGGAGAAACTGAAGCTTTCTTT	CAIRGTGETEAFF
TRBV7-2	NA	NA	TRBJ1-2	TGTGCCAGCAGCTTACGGGTCGATAACTATGGCTACACCTTC	CASSLRVDNYGYTF
TRBV25-1	NA	NA	TRBJ1-6	TGTGCCAGCAAAGACACAGGTCCTGGTTCACCCCTCCACTTT	CASKDTGPGSPLHF
TRBV6-1	NA	NA	TRBJ2-1	TGTGCCAGCAGTGAGGGCCCTCTGGTCGGCTACAATGAGCAGTTCTTC	CASSEGPLVGYNEQFF
TRBV5-4	NA	TRBD2	TRBJ2-3	TGTGCCAGCAGCCGTGGACTAAGCGGGGCAGATACGCAGTATTTT	CASSRGLSGADTQYF
TRBV10-1	few	NA	TRBJ1-1	TGCGCCAGCAGTTTTTCCGGGATGACTGAAGCTTTCTTT	CASSFSGMTEAFF
TRBV30	NA	NA	TRBJ2-3	TGTGCCTGGAGTCTGGGAACGGAAGATACGCAGTATTTT	CAWSLGTEDTQYF
TRBV11-3	NA	TRBD1	TRBJ1-2	TGTGCCAGCACCCCCGGGACAGGGGATGGCTACACCTTC	CASTPGTGDGYTF